This T cell receptor beta chain is from a study of shared clonotypes between healthy human individuals. The assay was immunoSEQ multiplex PCR, and TCRdb's table has in-frame clones only and misses some. The sample holds a few million clones, approximately 95% seen once. CDR3 length: 14 amino acids. V lost 3 bases to trimming and J lost 2 bases, with 8 bases between them. The chain is built from TRBV23-1 and TRBJ1-5; unclear D gene. TRBV23-1 is an ORF, with its function uncertain. The receptor was isolated from a man in his late teens or twenties in good health. Some clones in this sample may be carry-over from other donors' samples. The sequenced material came from naive CD4+ T cells from PBMCs. Stated subset: CD45RA+ positively selected. The chain's CDR3 is CASSQNIGNQPQHF. The CDR3 DNA sequence: TGCGCCAGCAGTCAGAATATAGGCAATCAGCCCCAGCATTTT.